This TCR beta chain was found in a study of blood T cell repertoires in COVID-19. Study-wide background: COVID-19 samples, acute and convalescent, were from the United States, Italy and Spain. PBMCs, B-cell-depleted T cells, or T cells provided the cDNA or gDNA that made up the material.

Germline V gene sequence: CDR1 ENHRY, CDR2 SYGVKD. CDR3 length: 13 amino acids. The J segment lost 5 bases and the V segment lost 9 bases, leaving 6 bases of the junction unmatched. As handled by the study authors: Estimation of nucleated cell counts was performed using reference gene primer amplification. Measured with immunoSEQ multiplex PCR; TCRdb has only the in-frame clones, and not every one. That table supplies the V and J calls and clone size; D and trimming were determined from the DNA. The table lists about 150,000 clones, under 90% of them singletons. V and J are TRBV10-3 and TRBJ2-1; 8 bases fit TRBD2. The sequence derives from a man between 60 and 75 years old with acute or convalescent COVID-19. The sample consisted of peripheral blood. The CDR3 DNA reads TGTGCCATACATAGCGGGGAGAACAATGAGCAGTTCTTC. Protein: CAIHSGENNEQFF.